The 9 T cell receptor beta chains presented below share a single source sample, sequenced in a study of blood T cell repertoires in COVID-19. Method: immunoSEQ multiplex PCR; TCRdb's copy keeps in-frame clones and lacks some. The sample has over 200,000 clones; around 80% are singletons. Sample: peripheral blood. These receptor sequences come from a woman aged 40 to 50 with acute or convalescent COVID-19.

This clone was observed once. For the CDR3, the DNA is TGTGCCAGTAGTATAAAAGACAGCTTCTACGAGCAGTACTTC. This sequence encodes CASSIKDSFYEQYF. The V and J genes are TRBV19 and TRBJ2-7; tentatively, D is TRBD1 (5 bases). Germline V gene sequence: CDR1 LNHDA, CDR2 SQIVND (reference sequence). This CDR3 has 14 residues. V shed 2 bases and J shed 3 bases, with 11 bases lying between them.

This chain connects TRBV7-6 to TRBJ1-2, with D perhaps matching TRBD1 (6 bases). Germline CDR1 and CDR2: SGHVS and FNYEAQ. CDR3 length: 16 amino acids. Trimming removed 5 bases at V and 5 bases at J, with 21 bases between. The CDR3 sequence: CASSPGPDRYGYGYTF. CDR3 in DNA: TGTGCCAGCAGCCCTGGACCGGACAGATATGGTTATGGCTACACCTTC.

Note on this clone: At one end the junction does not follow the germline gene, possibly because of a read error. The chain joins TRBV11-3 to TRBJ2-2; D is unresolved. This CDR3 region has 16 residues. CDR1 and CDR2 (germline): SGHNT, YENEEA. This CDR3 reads CASSVDTLGPTGELFF. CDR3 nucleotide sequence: TGTGCCAGCAGCGTAGACACCCTGGGCCCAACCGGGGAGCTGTTTTTT.

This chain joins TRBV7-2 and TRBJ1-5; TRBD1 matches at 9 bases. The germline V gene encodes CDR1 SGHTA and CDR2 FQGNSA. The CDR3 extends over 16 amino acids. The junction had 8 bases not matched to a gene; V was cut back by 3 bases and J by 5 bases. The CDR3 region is CASSFGGTGSDQPQHF. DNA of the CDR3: TGTGCCAGCAGCTTCGGGGGGACAGGGTCTGATCAGCCCCAGCATTTT.

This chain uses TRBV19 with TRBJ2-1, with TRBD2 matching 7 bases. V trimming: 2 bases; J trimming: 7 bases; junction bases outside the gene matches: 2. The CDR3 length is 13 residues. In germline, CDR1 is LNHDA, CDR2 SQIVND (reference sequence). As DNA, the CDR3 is TGTGCCAGTAGTATACAGGGAGGGAATGAGCAGTTCTTC. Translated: CASSIQGGNEQFF.

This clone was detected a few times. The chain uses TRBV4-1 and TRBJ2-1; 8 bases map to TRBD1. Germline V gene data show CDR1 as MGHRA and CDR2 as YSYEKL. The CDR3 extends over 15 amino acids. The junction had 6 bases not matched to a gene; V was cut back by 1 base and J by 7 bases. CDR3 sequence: CASSQGRGRRNEQFF. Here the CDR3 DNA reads TGCGCCAGCAGCCAAGGCAGGGGGCGCAGGAATGAGCAGTTCTTC.

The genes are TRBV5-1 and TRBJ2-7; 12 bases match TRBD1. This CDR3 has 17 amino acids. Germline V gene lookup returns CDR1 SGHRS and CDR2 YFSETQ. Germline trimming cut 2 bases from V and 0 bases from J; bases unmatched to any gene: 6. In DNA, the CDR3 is TGCGCCAGCAGCTTAGGGACAGGGGGCCTTCGCTCCTACGAGCAGTACTTC. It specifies CASSLGTGGLRSYEQYF.

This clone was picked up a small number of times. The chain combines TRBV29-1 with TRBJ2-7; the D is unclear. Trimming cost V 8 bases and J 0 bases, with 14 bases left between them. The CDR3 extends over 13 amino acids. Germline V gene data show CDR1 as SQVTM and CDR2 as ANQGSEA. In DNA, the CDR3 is TGCAGCATTACACCCCTCAGCTCCTACGAGCAGTACTTC. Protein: CSITPLSSYEQYF.

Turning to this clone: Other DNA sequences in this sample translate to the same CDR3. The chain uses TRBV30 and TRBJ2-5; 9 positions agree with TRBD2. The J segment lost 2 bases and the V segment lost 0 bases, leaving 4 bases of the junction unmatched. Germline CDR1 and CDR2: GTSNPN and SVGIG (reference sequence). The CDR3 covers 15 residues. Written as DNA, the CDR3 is TGTGCCTGGAGTGTAGCGGGGGGCGCGCAAGAGACCCAGTACTTC. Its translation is CAWSVAGGAQETQYF.